Following are 6 T cell receptor beta chains from one sample sequenced in a study of blood T cell repertoires in COVID-19. Libraries were prepared by immunoSEQ multiplex PCR; TCRdb keeps only in-frame clonotypes and omits some of them. The table records approximately 90,000 clones, more than 70% of them present only once. Sequencing used peripheral blood. All receptors come from a man aged 55-75 years with acute or convalescent COVID-19.

V gene TRBV27 combines with J gene TRBJ1-5, with D maybe TRBD1 (5 bases). From germline, CDR1 is MNHEY and CDR2 SMNVEV (reference sequence). Trimming left V 6 bases short and J 1 base short, with 16 bases between. The CDR3 loop spans 16 amino acids. Here the CDR3 DNA reads TGTGCCAGCAGGCATTCCACAGGACCGAGCAATCAGCCCCAGCATTTT. Protein product: CASRHSTGPSNQPQHF.

J is TRBJ2-5 and V is TRBV7-3, with a tentative D call TRBD1 (6 bases). V lost 3 bases, J lost 0 bases, and 11 bases lay in between. This CDR3 comprises 15 residues. Germline V gene lookup returns CDR1 SGHTA and CDR2 FQGTGA. The DNA for the CDR3 is TGTGCCAGCAGCTTGCAGGGGTTGTACCAAGAGACCCAGTACTTC. This translates into CASSLQGLYQETQYF.

The chain is built from TRBV10-2 and TRBJ2-7; 13 bases map to TRBD2. Germline trimming cut 6 bases from V and 6 bases from J; bases unmatched to any gene: 8. Germline lookup yields CDR1 WSHSY and CDR2 SAAADI. There are 15 residues in the CDR3. The DNA of the CDR3 is TGCGCCAGCAGAGCAATGGGACTAGCGGGAACCGAGCAGTACTTC. Its translation: CASRAMGLAGTEQYF.

The genes are TRBV7-7 and TRBJ2-1; weak D call: TRBD1 (6 bases). CDR3 length: 14 residues. V was pared by 5 bases and J by 1 base, with 9 bases between. The V gene's germline CDR1 is SSHAT and CDR2 FNYEAQ (reference sequence). The CDR3 DNA follows: TGTGCCAGCAGCCCGGACAGATCCTACAATGAGCAGTTCTTC. Its protein product is CASSPDRSYNEQFF.

The DNA for the CDR3 is TGTGCCAGCTCACCCGACAGCTACGAGCAGTACTTC. Its protein product is CASSPDSYEQYF. V and J are TRBV18 and TRBJ2-7, with D perhaps TRBD1 (5 bases). The CDR3 consists of 12 residues. Germline CDR1 is KGHSH and CDR2 is LQKENI. The V gene lost 3 bases and the J gene lost 3 bases, with 6 bases spanning the gap.

As concerns this clone: One end of the junction does not line up with germline, which may come from a read error. This rearrangement joins TRBV6-6 to TRBJ1-4; D possibly corresponds to TRBD1 (5 bases). The CDR3 runs 14 residues. Germline V lookup: CDR1 MNHNY, CDR2 SVGAGI (reference sequence). The CDR3 DNA is TGTGCCAGCAGTTACAGGCAGGGAGGTGAAAAGCTGTTTTTT. It encodes CASSYRQGGEKLFF.